Listed below are T cell receptor beta chains from one sample, sequenced in a study of blood T cell repertoires in COVID-19. Data came from immunoSEQ multiplex PCR; TCRdb stores just in-frame clones and leaves some out. The sample lists under 200,000 clones, nearly 90% occurring once. The specimen was peripheral blood. The receptors derive from a man aged 55 to 70 with active or convalescent COVID-19. The CDR3 runs from the conserved cysteine through the conserved F or W. The D gene is left open where the match is weak. Size is stated for part of the rows, as once, few or many counts, or as a class when the clone is expanded.

d_gene: TRBD2; abundance: .; v_gene: TRBV5-1; j_gene: TRBJ2-5; len: 18; CDR3nt: TGCGCCAGCAGCTCCTCGGGTCTGGCTAGCGGGGGGGCTGAGACCCAGTACTTC; CDR3aa: CASSSSGLASGGAETQYF
d_gene: TRBD2; abundance: .; v_gene: TRBV24-1; j_gene: TRBJ2-3; len: 15; CDR3nt: TGTGCCACCAGTGATGGTGCTAGCGGTACAGATACGCAGTATTTT; CDR3aa: CATSDGASGTDTQYF
d_gene: .; abundance: .; v_gene: TRBV9; j_gene: TRBJ2-7; len: 16; CDR3nt: TGTGCCAGCAGCGTAGCCGCAGGGTTTGGGTCCTACGAGCAGTACTTC; CDR3aa: CASSVAAGFGSYEQYF
d_gene: .; abundance: .; v_gene: TRBV10-3; j_gene: TRBJ1-4; len: 15; CDR3nt: TGTGCCATCAGTGATGGGTGGGGGCAAGGTGAAAAACTGTTTTTT; CDR3aa: CAISDGWGQGEKLFF
d_gene: TRBD1; abundance: .; v_gene: TRBV13; j_gene: TRBJ1-2; len: 16; CDR3nt: TGTGCCAGCAGCTCTAACCCCGGGACAGGAGGTAATGGCTACACCTTC; CDR3aa: CASSSNPGTGGNGYTF
d_gene: TRBD1; abundance: .; v_gene: TRBV7-7; j_gene: TRBJ1-5; len: 19; CDR3nt: TGTGCCAGCAGCGCCCGACAGGGGGCTATCTATAATAGCAATCAGCCCCAGCATTTT; CDR3aa: CASSARQGAIYNSNQPQHF
d_gene: TRBD1; abundance: .; v_gene: TRBV14; j_gene: TRBJ1-1; len: 14; CDR3nt: TGTGCCAGCAGCCATGTGGCAGGGGGGACTGAAGCTTTCTTT; CDR3aa: CASSHVAGGTEAFF
d_gene: TRBD1; abundance: .; v_gene: TRBV19; j_gene: TRBJ2-1; len: 19; CDR3nt: TGTGCCAGTAGCTTTCGTCTCCCGGGACAGGGGAGCTCCTACAATGAGCAGTTCTTC; CDR3aa: CASSFRLPGQGSSYNEQFF
d_gene: .; abundance: few; v_gene: TRBV5-1; j_gene: TRBJ2-7; len: 13; CDR3nt: TGCGCCAGCAGCTTGGACAGGGCCTACGAGCAGTACTTC; CDR3aa: CASSLDRAYEQYF
d_gene: TRBD1; abundance: .; v_gene: TRBV19; j_gene: TRBJ1-2; len: 16; CDR3nt: TGTGCCAGTAGTGCGGGACCGGGACAGAACTTGTATGGCTACACCTTC; CDR3aa: CASSAGPGQNLYGYTF